This record concerns one T cell receptor beta chain sequence. No antigen is known for it. Germline V gene lookup returns CDR1 MNHEY and CDR2 SMNVEV (reference sequence). The CDR3 totals 13 residues. V trimming: 8 bases; J trimming: 12 bases; junction bases outside the gene matches: 14. This specimen belongs to a study of identical twins. TCRdb used MiXCR to reprocess the 5' RACE reads, holding one entry per CDR3 protein. The sample lists 100,000 or so distinct CDR3 sequences; about 5.6% were seen once. Only healthy Caucasians were enrolled as donors. Whole-study results and caveats: Where out-of-frame alpha sequences were twin-shared, they showed excess low generation probability. A lower insertion count was a feature of abundant cord blood beta clonotypes, with no such feature in memory repertoires. The analysis was cross-sectional rather than longitudinal within donors.

The genes are TRBV27 and TRBJ1-2, with 8 bases aligning to TRBD1. This TCR came from a woman aged 50 to 65 in good health. Source material: memory T cells sorted from blood. Here the CDR3 DNA reads TGTGCCAGCGGATCGTCCCCAGGGGGCGGGGACACCTTC. This encodes CASGSSPGGGDTF.